This is a list of T cell receptor beta chains from one sample in a study of Ad26.COV2.S vaccination and SARS-CoV-2 variants. Some clones are missing from TCRdb's copy, which holds only in-frame ones; the method was immunoSEQ multiplex PCR. The table has about 180,000 clones, approximately 90% seen once. The sequencing used peripheral blood, collected after recovery from COVID-19. All receptors come from a human donor who had recovered from COVID-19. Both conserved end residues are part of each CDR3. A D gene is named only where the DNA matches it firmly. Some rows mark clone size as missing; the rest say once, few, many or name a class of expanded clone.

CDR3 protein: CASSVRGGQETQYF; CDR3 DNA: TGTGCCAGCAGTGTACGGGGGGGTCAAGAGACCCAGTACTTC; D gene: TRBD2; CDR3 length: 14; V gene: TRBV7-9; clone size: -; J gene: TRBJ2-5
CDR3 protein: CASSEGGLNTEAFF; CDR3 DNA: TGTGCCAGCAGCGAGGGGGGATTGAACACTGAAGCTTTCTTT; D gene: -; CDR3 length: 14; V gene: TRBV11-3; clone size: -; J gene: TRBJ1-1
CDR3 protein: CASGWSEQYF; CDR3 DNA: TGTGCCAGCGGTTGGTCCGAGCAGTACTTC; D gene: -; CDR3 length: 10; V gene: TRBV27; clone size: -; J gene: TRBJ2-7
CDR3 protein: CASSYRQGSSSGNTIYF; CDR3 DNA: TGCGCCAGCAGCTACCGACAGGGCTCGAGCTCTGGAAACACCATATATTTT; D gene: TRBD1; CDR3 length: 17; V gene: TRBV5-1; clone size: -; J gene: TRBJ1-3
CDR3 protein: CASSSTGRGNTDTQYF; CDR3 DNA: TGTGCCAGCAGTTCTACAGGCAGAGGAAACACAGATACGCAGTATTTT; D gene: -; CDR3 length: 16; V gene: TRBV25-1; clone size: few; J gene: TRBJ2-3
CDR3 protein: CASSFSFAGGRTDTQYF; CDR3 DNA: TGTGCCAGCAGTTTTTCGTTCGCGGGGGGTCGCACAGATACGCAGTATTTT; D gene: TRBD2; CDR3 length: 17; V gene: TRBV28; clone size: once; J gene: TRBJ2-3
CDR3 protein: CASSPGGPGELFF; CDR3 DNA: TGTGCCAGCAGCCCCGGGGGGCCCGGGGAGCTGTTTTTT; D gene: -; CDR3 length: 13; V gene: TRBV3-1/TRBV3-2; clone size: -; J gene: TRBJ2-2
CDR3 protein: CASSLAGTGNNEQFF; CDR3 DNA: TGTGCCAGCAGCTTAGCGGGGACAGGGAACAATGAGCAGTTCTTC; D gene: TRBD1; CDR3 length: 15; V gene: TRBV7-3; clone size: -; J gene: TRBJ2-1
CDR3 protein: CASSRAGNQPQHF; CDR3 DNA: TGTGCCAGCAGTCGGGCGGGCAATCAGCCCCAGCATTTT; D gene: -; CDR3 length: 13; V gene: TRBV12-3/TRBV12-4; clone size: -; J gene: TRBJ1-5
CDR3 protein: CASSVVVGLAGDTQYF; CDR3 DNA: TGTGCCAGCAGCGTAGTGGTGGGACTAGCAGGGGATACGCAGTATTTT; D gene: TRBD2; CDR3 length: 16; V gene: TRBV9; clone size: -; J gene: TRBJ2-3
CDR3 protein: CATSRASNNYGYTF; CDR3 DNA: TGTGCCACCAGCAGAGCCAGTAATAACTATGGCTACACCTTC; D gene: -; CDR3 length: 14; V gene: TRBV15; clone size: -; J gene: TRBJ1-2
CDR3 protein: CASSLGTSFYEQYF; CDR3 DNA: TGCGCCAGCAGCTTGGGGACTAGTTTCTACGAGCAGTACTTC; D gene: TRBD2; CDR3 length: 14; V gene: TRBV5-1; clone size: -; J gene: TRBJ2-7
CDR3 protein: CASSLEGGMNTEAFF; CDR3 DNA: TGTGCCAGCAGCTTGGAGGGGGGGATGAACACTGAAGCTTTCTTT; D gene: -; CDR3 length: 15; V gene: TRBV5-4; clone size: -; J gene: TRBJ1-1
CDR3 protein: CASSYFLDTQYF; CDR3 DNA: TGTGCCAGCAGCTATTTCTTAGATACGCAGTATTTT; D gene: -; CDR3 length: 12; V gene: TRBV5-4; clone size: -; J gene: TRBJ2-3
CDR3 protein: CASSFDRNTEAFF; CDR3 DNA: TGTGCCAGTAGTTTCGACAGGAACACTGAAGCTTTCTTT; D gene: -; CDR3 length: 13; V gene: TRBV19; clone size: -; J gene: TRBJ1-1
CDR3 protein: CASSPSTYEQYF; CDR3 DNA: TGTGCCAGCAGCCCTAGCACCTACGAGCAGTACTTC; D gene: -; CDR3 length: 12; V gene: TRBV11-1; clone size: -; J gene: TRBJ2-7
CDR3 protein: CASRDLSYEQYF; CDR3 DNA: TGTGCCAGCAGAGACCTTTCCTACGAGCAGTACTTC; D gene: -; CDR3 length: 12; V gene: TRBV6-5; clone size: -; J gene: TRBJ2-7
CDR3 protein: CASSRTGALTYNEQFF; CDR3 DNA: TGTGCCAGCAGCCGCACAGGGGCCCTAACCTACAATGAGCAGTTCTTC; D gene: TRBD1; CDR3 length: 16; V gene: TRBV3-1/TRBV3-2; clone size: once; J gene: TRBJ2-1
CDR3 protein: CASSPRASGGLRTDTQYF; CDR3 DNA: TGCGCCAGCAGTCCCCGCGCTAGCGGGGGTTTGAGAACAGATACGCAGTATTTT; D gene: TRBD2; CDR3 length: 18; V gene: TRBV23-1; clone size: -; J gene: TRBJ2-3
CDR3 protein: CASSRNANTEAFF; CDR3 DNA: TGCGCCAGCAGCCGAAACGCGAACACTGAAGCTTTCTTT; D gene: -; CDR3 length: 13; V gene: TRBV5-1; clone size: once; J gene: TRBJ1-1
CDR3 protein: CASSFSGALVNEQFF; CDR3 DNA: TGTGCCAGCAGCTTCTCTGGAGCATTAGTAAATGAGCAGTTCTTC; D gene: -; CDR3 length: 15; V gene: TRBV13; clone size: -; J gene: TRBJ2-1
CDR3 protein: CASSQGRTIYF; CDR3 DNA: TGTGCCAGCAGCCAAGGAAGAACCATATATTTT; D gene: -; CDR3 length: 11; V gene: TRBV3-1/TRBV3-2; clone size: -; J gene: TRBJ1-3
CDR3 protein: CAVAAGALPYNEQFF; CDR3 DNA: TGTGCCGTTGCAGCGGGAGCTTTACCCTACAATGAGCAGTTCTTC; D gene: TRBD2; CDR3 length: 15; V gene: TRBV19; clone size: -; J gene: TRBJ2-1
CDR3 protein: CASSHLPGQGAEEQYF; CDR3 DNA: TGTGCCAGCAGCCATCTTCCGGGACAGGGGGCTGAAGAGCAGTACTTC; D gene: TRBD1; CDR3 length: 16; V gene: TRBV14; clone size: -; J gene: TRBJ2-7
CDR3 protein: CASSPTTGWDTEAFF; CDR3 DNA: TGTGCCAGCAGTCCGACGACAGGGTGGGACACTGAAGCTTTCTTT; D gene: TRBD1; CDR3 length: 15; V gene: TRBV6-5; clone size: -; J gene: TRBJ1-1
CDR3 protein: CASSAGQGNYEQYF; CDR3 DNA: TGTGCCAGCAGCGCCGGACAGGGGAACTACGAGCAGTACTTC; D gene: TRBD1; CDR3 length: 14; V gene: TRBV7-6; clone size: once; J gene: TRBJ2-7
CDR3 protein: CASIGSGVLTF; CDR3 DNA: TGTGCCAGCATCGGCTCGGGCGTCCTGACTTTC; D gene: -; CDR3 length: 11; V gene: TRBV2; clone size: -; J gene: TRBJ2-6
CDR3 protein: CASSNSGGTNEQYF; CDR3 DNA: TGTGCCAGCAGCAACAGCGGGGGTACGAACGAGCAGTACTTC; D gene: TRBD2; CDR3 length: 14; V gene: TRBV3-1/TRBV3-2; clone size: -; J gene: TRBJ2-7
CDR3 protein: CASSQDPGTGGGEQFF; CDR3 DNA: TGTGCCAGCAGCCAAGATCCCGGGACAGGGGGCGGTGAGCAGTTCTTC; D gene: TRBD1; CDR3 length: 16; V gene: TRBV4-2; clone size: -; J gene: TRBJ2-1
CDR3 protein: CASSKGTKETQYF; CDR3 DNA: TGTGCCAGTAGTAAGGGGACAAAAGAGACCCAGTACTTC; D gene: -; CDR3 length: 13; V gene: TRBV19; clone size: -; J gene: TRBJ2-5
CDR3 protein: CASRPGLASYEQYF; CDR3 DNA: TGTGCCAGCCGCCCGGGACTAGCGAGCTACGAGCAGTACTTC; D gene: TRBD2; CDR3 length: 14; V gene: TRBV6-5; clone size: -; J gene: TRBJ2-7
CDR3 protein: CASSFARLGGQAYEQYF; CDR3 DNA: TGTGCCAGCAGTTTCGCCCGGTTGGGGGGTCAAGCCTACGAGCAGTACTTC; D gene: -; CDR3 length: 17; V gene: TRBV27; clone size: once; J gene: TRBJ2-7